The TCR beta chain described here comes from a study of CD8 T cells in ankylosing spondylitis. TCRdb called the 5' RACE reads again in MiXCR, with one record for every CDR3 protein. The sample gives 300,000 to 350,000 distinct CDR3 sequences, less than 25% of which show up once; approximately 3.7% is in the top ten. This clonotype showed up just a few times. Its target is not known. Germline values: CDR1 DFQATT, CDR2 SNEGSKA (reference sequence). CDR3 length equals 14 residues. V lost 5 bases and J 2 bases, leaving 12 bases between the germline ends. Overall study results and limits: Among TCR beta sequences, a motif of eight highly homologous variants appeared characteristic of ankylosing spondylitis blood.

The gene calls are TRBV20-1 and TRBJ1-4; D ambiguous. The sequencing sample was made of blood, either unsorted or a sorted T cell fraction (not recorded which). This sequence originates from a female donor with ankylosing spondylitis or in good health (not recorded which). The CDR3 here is CSARHPVTNEKLFF. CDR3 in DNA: TGCAGTGCTCGCCACCCGGTGACTAATGAAAAACTGTTTTTT.